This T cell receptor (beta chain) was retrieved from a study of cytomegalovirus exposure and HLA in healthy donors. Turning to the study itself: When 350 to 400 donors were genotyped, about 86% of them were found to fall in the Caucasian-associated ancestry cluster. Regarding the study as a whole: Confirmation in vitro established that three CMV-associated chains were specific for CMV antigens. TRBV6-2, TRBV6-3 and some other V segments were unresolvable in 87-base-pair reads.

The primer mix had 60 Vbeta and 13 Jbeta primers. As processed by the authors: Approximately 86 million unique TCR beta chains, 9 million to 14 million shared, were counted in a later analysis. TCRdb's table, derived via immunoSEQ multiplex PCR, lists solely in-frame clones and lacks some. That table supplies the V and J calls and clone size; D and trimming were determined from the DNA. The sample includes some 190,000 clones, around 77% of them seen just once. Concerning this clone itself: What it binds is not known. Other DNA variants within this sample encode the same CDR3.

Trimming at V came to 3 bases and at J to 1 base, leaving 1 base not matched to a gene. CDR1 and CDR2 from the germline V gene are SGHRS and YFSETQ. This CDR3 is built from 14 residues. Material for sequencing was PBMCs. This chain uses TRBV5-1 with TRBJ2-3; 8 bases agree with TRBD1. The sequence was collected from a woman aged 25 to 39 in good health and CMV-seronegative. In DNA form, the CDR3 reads TGCGCCAGCAGCTCGACAGGGGGCACAGATACGCAGTATTTT. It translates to CASSSTGGTDTQYF. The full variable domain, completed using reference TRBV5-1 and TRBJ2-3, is KAGVTQTPRYLIKTRGQQVTLSCSPISGHRSVSWYQQTPGQGLQFLFEYFSETQRNKGNFPGRFSGRQFSNSRSEMNVSTLELGDSALYLCASSSTGGTDTQYFGPGTRLTVL.